Presented here are 4 T cell receptor beta chains from one specimen sequenced in a study of T cell responses to AZD1222 COVID-19 vaccine. Some clones are missing from TCRdb's copy, which holds only in-frame ones; the method was immunoSEQ multiplex PCR. The data show under 200,000 clones, about nine tenths seen once. Sequencing used peripheral blood, obtained on day 0 of AZD1222 vaccination. The receptors derive from an adult in good health.

The rearrangement joins TRBV11-2 to TRBJ1-2; D gene ambiguous. The ends were cut back, 0 bases at V and 0 bases at J, with 8 bases in the middle. Germline V gene data show CDR1 as SGHAT and CDR2 as FQNNGV. The CDR3 runs 15 residues. The CDR3 spells CASSLEQSANYGYTF. CDR3 nucleotide sequence: TGTGCCAGCAGCTTAGAACAGAGCGCTAACTATGGCTACACCTTC.

This clone was found once. The V and J genes are TRBV9 and TRBJ2-7; possibly TRBD2 for D (6 bases). V was trimmed by 0 bases and J by 0 bases, leaving 10 bases between them. The V gene's germline CDR1 is SGDLS and CDR2 YYNGEE. This CDR3 is built from 15 residues. The CDR3 loop reads CASSVGGGDSYEQYF. The CDR3, as DNA: TGTGCCAGCAGCGTAGGTGGCGGGGACTCCTACGAGCAGTACTTC. The variable domain in full, with the rest retrieved from reference TRBV9 and TRBJ2-7, is DSGVTQTPKHLITATGQRVTLRCSPRSGDLSVYWYQQSLDQGLQFLIQYYNGEERAKGNILERFSAQQFPDLHSELNLSSLELGDSALYFCASSVGGGDSYEQYFGPGTRLTVT.

This rearrangement joins TRBV6-1 to TRBJ2-1; a possible D gene is TRBD1 (6 bases). The CDR3 spans 15 residues. V gave up 2 bases and J gave up 5 bases, with 13 bases separating them. Germline CDR1 is MNHNS and CDR2 is SASEGT. The CDR3, as DNA: TGTGCCAGCAGTGAACTGGCAGGGGATCACAATGAGCAGTTCTTC. Protein product: CASSELAGDHNEQFF.

V and J are TRBV10-1 and TRBJ1-5; D is unclear. V was clipped by 10 bases and J by 2 bases, with 12 bases between them. The CDR3 spans 13 residues. Germline loops: CDR1 WNHNN, CDR2 SYGVQD (reference sequence). The CDR3 sequence: CAIRELGNQPQHF. The CDR3 DNA follows: TGCGCCATACGGGAGTTGGGCAATCAGCCCCAGCATTTT.